A selection of T cell receptor beta chains follows, all from one sample in a study of blood T cells in healthy people across ages. TCRdb used MiXCR to reprocess the 5' RACE reads, holding one entry per CDR3 protein. The sample comprises about 730,000 distinct CDR3 sequences, around 40% of which are singletons, and 20% to 25% rests with the top ten. Material for sequencing was blood. The source of these receptors is an older woman in good health. Both conserved end residues are trimmed from each CDR3. Size is stated for part of the rows, as once, few or many counts, or as a class when the clone is expanded.

cdr3_aa	clone_size	v_call	j_call
ASSQAESSSYEQY	NA	TRBV4-1	TRBJ2-7
ASSQELRTSGRNEQY	NA	TRBV4-2	NA
ASWPENNEQF	NA	TRBV12-5	TRBJ2-1
ASSFLGDEQF	many	TRBV4-3	TRBJ2-1
ASSQDLAGVTDTQY	NA	TRBV4-3	TRBJ2-3
ASSQVGTGTYEQY	NA	TRBV3-1	TRBJ2-7
ASSAQGFGVEQF	NA	TRBV7-2	TRBJ2-1
SATLAGGSTDTQY	many	TRBV20-1	TRBJ2-3
ASSHHVRPYQETQY	few	TRBV3-1	TRBJ2-5
ASSQDLVGRDEKLF	NA	TRBV4-2	TRBJ1-4
ASSLQLGYEQY	NA	TRBV5-1	TRBJ2-7
ASSQDPASGDISYEQY	few	TRBV3-1	TRBJ2-7
ASSGGGLYNEQF	NA	TRBV27	TRBJ2-1
ASSKDWTGGETQY	NA	TRBV7-2	TRBJ2-5
AASGTGATQY	NA	TRBV24-1	TRBJ2-3
ASSTESLAGGFSYNEQF	NA	TRBV5-1	TRBJ2-1
ASGRDRANEKLF	NA	TRBV19	TRBJ1-4
AISESTEQF	NA	TRBV10-3	TRBJ2-1
ASSYKDIYNEQF	NA	TRBV6-2/TRBV6-3	TRBJ2-1
ASSESRWGTGELF	NA	TRBV25-1	TRBJ2-2
ASSRTTGIYEQY	NA	TRBV9	NA
ASSLAGAGGHIQY	NA	TRBV7-2	TRBJ2-4
ASSQDSLAGGLDTDTQY	few	TRBV3-1	TRBJ2-3
ASSTGQTPYEQY	many	TRBV28	TRBJ2-7
ASNPTGGNEQF	NA	TRBV5-1	TRBJ2-1
AVGQINTEAF	once	TRBV6-5	TRBJ1-1
ASRTTPGTGNTIY	NA	TRBV27	TRBJ1-3
SAPWGVPDTQY	few	TRBV20-1	TRBJ2-3